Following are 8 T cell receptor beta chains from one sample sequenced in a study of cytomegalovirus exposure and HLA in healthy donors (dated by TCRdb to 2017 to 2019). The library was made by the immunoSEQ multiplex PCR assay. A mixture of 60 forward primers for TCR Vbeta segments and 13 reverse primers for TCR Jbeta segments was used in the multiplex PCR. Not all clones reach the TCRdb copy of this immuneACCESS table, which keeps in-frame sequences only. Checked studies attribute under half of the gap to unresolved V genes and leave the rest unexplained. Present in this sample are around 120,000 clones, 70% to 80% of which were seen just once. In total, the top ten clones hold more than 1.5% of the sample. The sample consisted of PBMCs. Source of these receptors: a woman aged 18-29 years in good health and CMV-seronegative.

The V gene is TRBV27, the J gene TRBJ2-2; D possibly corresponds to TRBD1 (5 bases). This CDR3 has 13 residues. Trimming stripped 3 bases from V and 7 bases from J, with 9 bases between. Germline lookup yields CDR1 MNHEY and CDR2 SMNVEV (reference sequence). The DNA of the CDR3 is TGTGCCAGCAGTTTCCCAAGGGGCGGGGAGCTGTTTTTT. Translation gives CASSFPRGGELFF.

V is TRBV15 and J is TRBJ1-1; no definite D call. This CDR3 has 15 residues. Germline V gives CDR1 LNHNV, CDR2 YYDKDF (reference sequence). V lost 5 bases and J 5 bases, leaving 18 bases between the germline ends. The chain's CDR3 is CATSLPGRVITEAFF. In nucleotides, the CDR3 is TGTGCCACCAGCCTTCCCGGTCGGGTGATAACTGAAGCTTTCTTT.

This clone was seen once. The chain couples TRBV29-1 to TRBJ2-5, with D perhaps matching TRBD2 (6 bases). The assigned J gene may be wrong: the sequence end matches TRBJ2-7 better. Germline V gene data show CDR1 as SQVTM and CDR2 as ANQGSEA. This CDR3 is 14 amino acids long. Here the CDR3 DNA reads TGCAGCGTTGTTCCTAGCGTGGCCACCTACGAGCAGTACTTC. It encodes CSVVPSVATYEQYF.

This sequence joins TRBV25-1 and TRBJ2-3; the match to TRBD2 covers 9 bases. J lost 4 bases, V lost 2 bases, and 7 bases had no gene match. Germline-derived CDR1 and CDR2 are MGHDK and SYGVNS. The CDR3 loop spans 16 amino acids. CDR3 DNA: TGTGCCAGCAGTGAAAGTGCTAGCGGGGCCGCAGATACGCAGTATTTT. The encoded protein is CASSESASGAADTQYF.

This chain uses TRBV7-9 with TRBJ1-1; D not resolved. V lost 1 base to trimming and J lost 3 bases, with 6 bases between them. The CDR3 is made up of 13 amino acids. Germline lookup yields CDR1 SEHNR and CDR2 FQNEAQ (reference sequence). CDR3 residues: CASSLGGDTEAFF. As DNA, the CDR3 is TGTGCCAGCAGCTTAGGGGGAGACACTGAAGCTTTCTTT.

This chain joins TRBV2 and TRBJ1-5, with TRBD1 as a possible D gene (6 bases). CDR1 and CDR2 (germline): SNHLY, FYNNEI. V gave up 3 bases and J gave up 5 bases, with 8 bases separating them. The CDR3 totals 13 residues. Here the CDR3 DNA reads TGTGCCAGCAGTGAGGCAGGGGATCAGCCCCAGCATTTT. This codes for CASSEAGDQPQHF.

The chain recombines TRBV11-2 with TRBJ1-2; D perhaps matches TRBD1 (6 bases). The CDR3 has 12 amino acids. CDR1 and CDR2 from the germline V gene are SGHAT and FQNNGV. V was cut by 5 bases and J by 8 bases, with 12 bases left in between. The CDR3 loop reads CASSHRDQGYTF. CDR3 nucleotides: TGTGCCAGCAGCCACAGGGATCAGGGCTACACCTTC.

The CDR3, as DNA: TGCGCCAGCAGCCAGGCGGAGTCGAACACTGAAGCTTTCTTT. Translation gives CASSQAESNTEAFF. The gene calls are TRBV4-1 and TRBJ1-1; D gene ambiguous. V lost 3 bases and J 1 base, leaving 9 bases between the germline ends. Germline V gives CDR1 MGHRA, CDR2 YSYEKL. The CDR3 sequence is 14 residues long.